This T cell receptor (beta chain) emerged from a study of blood T cell repertoires in COVID-19 (dated by TCRdb to 2020 to 2022). As for the study more broadly: Samples from collaborators originated in the United States, Italy and Spain and spanned both the acute and convalescent phases of COVID-19. The material from the prospective study consisted of cDNA or gDNA derived from T cells, B-cell-depleted T cells, or PBMCs. Deeply sampled blood TCRbeta repertoires from subjects exposed to, actively infected with, or recovered from COVID-19 were included in the dataset. A freely available public database, intended as a resource for researchers studying the immune response to SARS-CoV-2, is where the repertoires were released. Samples were obtained from the ongoing ImmuneRACE study (first 160 participants) and from over 1,000 subjects provided by 6 global collaborators. A de-identified subject ID, COVID-19 status, age in years and sex were almost always included in the sample metadata. Where HLA class I and class II types were available, the types were taken from metadata supplied by the sample provider, not from assay-based typing.

V loses 1 base at its end and J loses 12 bases; junction bases beyond the gene matches: 6. CDR1 SGHTA and CDR2 FQGNSA are derived from the germline V gene. The CDR3 runs 13 residues from the cysteine to the phenylalanine. Only the CDR3 portion is preserved as DNA: 39 bases, with reading frame beginning at the first base. In the prospective study, participants were roughly 18 to 95 years old, resided in approximately 22 geographic areas of the United States, and were enrolled through a virtual design. In the prospective study, participants were assigned to cohorts based on the clinical history participants reported in a screening survey and a study questionnaire. Recovered participants in ImmuneRACE Cohort 3 were defined by two consecutive negative NP/OP PCR tests, clearance by a healthcare professional, or resolution of symptoms. Each participant in the prospective study had whole blood, serum and a nasopharyngeal or oropharyngeal swab collected by mobile phlebotomists. Prospective study participants could optionally give additional blood draws and questionnaires over a 2-month period. Prospective study blood samples were shipped either frozen or at room temperature before DNA extraction.

General study outcomes and caveats: Clinical and demographic metadata were provided uncurated, with the amount varying by source and participant.

This clone was counted only a few times. What this receptor recognizes is not known. Base qualities were left out, and no much larger clone turns up one base away. TCRbeta CDR3 regions were amplified from genomic DNA by means of the immunoSEQ Assay, a bias-controlled multiplex PCR. From the authors' description of their analysis: The number of nucleated cells in each sample was estimated from the amplification of reference gene primers within the assay. To quantify the absolute abundance of each unique TCRbeta CDR3 rearrangement, sequence reads were collapsed and filtered. For each sample, productive Simpson clonality was calculated as the square root of Simpson's diversity index over productive rearrangements. TCRdb took this table from immuneACCESS and kept in-frame rearrangements with V and J called. Such tables lack part of the clones; where checked against another copy, unresolved V genes explain under half of the gap, and the rest is unexplained. Clone size and the V and J calls come from that table; the DNA yielded D and trimming. Here the sample has just over 300,000 clones; about 88% occur a single time. Of the sample, approximately 8.8% falls within the top ten clones.

The chain joins TRBV7-2 to TRBJ2-1; TRBD2 aligns with 7 central bases. The specimen sequenced was PBMCs or T cells enriched from blood (not recorded which). The source is a woman in her thirties or forties who had recovered from COVID-19. CDR3 protein: CASSLGPSGGQFF. The DNA reads as follows: TGTGCCAGCAGCTTAGGGCCTAGCGGTGGGCAGTTCTTC.